These 18 T cell receptor beta chains originate from one sample sequenced in a study of blood T cell repertoires in COVID-19. The method was immunoSEQ multiplex PCR; TCRdb's version includes in-frame clones alone and lacks a portion of them. Of about 310,000 clones listed, 89% are singletons. The sample was PBMCs or T cells enriched from blood (not recorded which). The receptors were gathered from a man in his 60s who had recovered from COVID-19.

The chain couples TRBV14 to TRBJ2-7; 11 nucleotides align to TRBD2. Germline V lookup: CDR1 SGHDN, CDR2 FVKESK. The CDR3 spans 16 residues. Germline trimming cut 0 bases from V and 6 bases from J; bases unmatched to any gene: 7. The CDR3 here is CASSQDQLAGDLEQYF. The CDR3 DNA sequence: TGTGCCAGCAGCCAAGATCAACTAGCGGGAGATCTCGAGCAGTACTTC.

The rearrangement uses TRBV10-1 and TRBJ2-1; D is perhaps TRBD1 (6 bases). This CDR3 is built from 15 residues. The V end was cut by 0 bases, the J end by 9 bases, with 15 bases between. Germline lookup yields CDR1 WNHNN and CDR2 SYGVQD (reference sequence). In nucleotides, the CDR3 is TGCGCCAGCAGTGAGTCTTTACAGGGTAATGGTGAGCAGTTCTTC. Translated, it gives CASSESLQGNGEQFF.

The chain uses TRBV6-6 and TRBJ2-7, with 12 bases aligning to TRBD2. In germline, CDR1 is MNHNY, CDR2 SVGAGI (reference sequence). The trim removed 5 bases at V and 2 bases at J, leaving 13 bases unmatched. The CDR3 contains 18 residues. The CDR3 region has the DNA TGTGCCAGCAGTCCAACTCTCGGACTAGCGGGAATGGCCTACGAGCAGTACTTC. The encoded protein is CASSPTLGLAGMAYEQYF.

This chain uses TRBV9 with TRBJ2-1; 7 bases map to TRBD2. This CDR3 region has 15 residues. Germline CDR1 is SGDLS and CDR2 is YYNGEE. Trimming cost V 5 bases and J 5 bases; bases outside gene matches: 10. The CDR3 reads CASSFFGTTDNEQFF. The CDR3, as DNA: TGTGCCAGCAGTTTTTTCGGGACTACTGACAATGAGCAGTTCTTC.

This clone was counted a few times. J is TRBJ1-6 and V is TRBV5-1; TRBD1 agrees at 7 bases. Germline V lookup: CDR1 SGHRS, CDR2 YFSETQ. Germline trimming cut 4 bases from V and 8 bases from J; bases unmatched to any gene: 6. There are 14 residues in the CDR3. CDR3 nucleotides: TGCGCCAGCAGCAGCAGGGGGAAGGATTCACCCCTCCACTTT. Its protein product is CASSSRGKDSPLHF.

This chain uses TRBV29-1 with TRBJ2-7; 7 bases fit TRBD2. Germline CDR1 SQVTM, CDR2 ANQGSEA. The CDR3 runs 13 residues. Trimming took 6 bases from V and 4 from J; bases not matched to a gene: 9. CDR3 DNA sequence: TGCAGCGTGGAGGCTCCCGGGAGGTACGAGCAGTACTTC. This encodes CSVEAPGRYEQYF.

V gene TRBV30 combines with J gene TRBJ2-1, with 7 bases fitting TRBD1. CDR3 length: 14 residues. Germline CDR1 reads GTSNPN; CDR2 reads SVGIG (reference sequence). After removal of 6 bases from V and 10 bases from J, the junction contained 15 bases not matched to a gene. CDR3 nucleotides: TGTGCCTGTAACCCGGGACAGAGAGGTCGGGAGCAGTTCTTC. It yields the protein CACNPGQRGREQFF. Variable domain in full (rest from reference TRBV30 and TRBJ2-1): SQTIHQWPATLVQPVGSPLSLECTVEGTSNPNLYWYRQAAGRGLQLLFYSVGIGQISSEVPQNLSASRPQDRQFILSSKKLLLSDSGFYLCACNPGQRGREQFFGPGTRLTVL.

The CDR3 is CASSGWTTNTEAFF. In nucleotides, the CDR3 is TGTGCCAGCAGTGGTTGGACAACGAACACTGAAGCTTTCTTT. The V call is TRBV2, the J call TRBJ1-1, with D tentatively TRBD1 (5 bases). V lost 4 bases and J lost 1, with 10 bases in between. This CDR3 is built from 14 residues. Germline lookup yields CDR1 SNHLY and CDR2 FYNNEI.

The rearrangement links TRBV24-1 to TRBJ1-2; 11 nucleotides align to TRBD1. The germline V gene encodes CDR1 KGHDR and CDR2 SFDVKD. V lost 2 bases to trimming and J lost 2 bases; unmatched junction nucleotides: 0. The CDR3 is 15 amino acids. The CDR3 loop reads CATSDWTGGNYGYTF. CDR3 DNA sequence: TGTGCCACCAGTGATTGGACAGGGGGCAACTATGGCTACACCTTC.

V is TRBV5-4 and J is TRBJ2-7, with D perhaps TRBD2 (6 bases). V lost 3 bases, J lost 5 bases, and 18 bases lay in between. From germline, CDR1 is SGHNT and CDR2 YYREEE (reference sequence). The CDR3 is 15 residues long. CDR3 sequence: CASSSGPITGDEQYF. The CDR3 nucleotides read TGTGCCAGCAGCTCCGGACCTATCACGGGGGACGAGCAGTACTTC.

This clone occurred a few times. The chain employs TRBV28 and TRBJ1-2; D is undetermined. Germline loops: CDR1 MDHEN, CDR2 SYDVKM. V lost 2 bases and J lost 0, with 4 bases in between. This CDR3 contains 13 residues. The CDR3 coding sequence is TGTGCCAGCAGTTTAACAGCTAACTATGGCTACACCTTC. Protein: CASSLTANYGYTF.

CDR3 nucleotides: TGTGCCAGCAGCGTAGACAGTCTTAATGAAAAACTGTTTTTT. It specifies CASSVDSLNEKLFF. This chain connects TRBV9 to TRBJ1-4; no reliable D call. The CDR3 consists of 14 residues. Germline assignment: CDR1 SGDLS and CDR2 YYNGEE. Trimming removed 0 bases at V and 4 bases at J, with 7 bases between.

The rearrangement links TRBV28 to TRBJ1-5, with 9 bases identical to TRBD1. The ends lost 5 bases at V and 4 bases at J; junction bases unmatched: 9. There are 16 residues in the CDR3. Germline V gene data show CDR1 as MDHEN and CDR2 as SYDVKM. This chain's CDR3 is CASSTGQGSLNQPQHF. The CDR3 DNA is TGTGCCAGCAGTACCGGACAGGGGTCCCTTAATCAGCCCCAGCATTTT. The entire variable domain, with the rest obtained from reference TRBV28 and TRBJ1-5, is as follows: DVKVTQSSRYLVKRTGEKVFLECVQDMDHENMFWYRQDPGLGLRLIYFSYDVKMKEKGDIPEGYSVSREKKERFSLILESASTNQTSMYLCASSTGQGSLNQPQHFGDGTRLSIL.

To note about this clone: This specimen includes other DNA sequences encoding the same CDR3. The V call is TRBV30, the J call TRBJ1-5, with 8 nucleotides matching TRBD1. V dropped 0 bases and J dropped 4; count of bases not matched to a gene: 2. Germline loops: CDR1 GTSNPN, CDR2 SVGIG (reference sequence). This CDR3 region has 14 residues. The CDR3 loop reads CAWSVQGGNQPQHF. In DNA form, the CDR3 reads TGTGCCTGGAGTGTACAGGGGGGGAATCAGCCCCAGCATTTT.

This clone was seen a single time. This rearrangement joins TRBV29-1 to TRBJ2-7; 9 bases line up with TRBD1. V shed 5 bases and J 1 base; nucleotides not matched to a gene: 9. CDR1 and CDR2 (germline): SQVTM, ANQGSEA. CDR3 length: 15 residues. The CDR3 DNA reads as TGCAGCGTTCTAACCGGGACAGGGATTTCCTACGAGCAGTACTTC. This codes for CSVLTGTGISYEQYF.

The chain employs TRBV5-1 and TRBJ2-7; no reliable D call. Trimming took off 3 bases at V and 4 bases at J, with 11 bases between the two ends. This CDR3 comprises 13 residues. The germline V gene has CDR1 SGHRS and CDR2 YFSETQ. The CDR3 spells CASSYSDGYEQYF. The CDR3 coding sequence is TGCGCCAGCAGCTACAGTGACGGTTACGAGCAGTACTTC.

This clone was detected once. The rearrangement links TRBV15 to TRBJ2-7; 9 nucleotides match TRBD1. CDR3 length: 15 residues. Germline V gene lookup returns CDR1 LNHNV and CDR2 YYDKDF (reference sequence). The junction had 11 bases not matched to a gene; V was cut back by 4 bases and J by 7 bases. The CDR3 DNA is TGTGCCACCAGCAAACCGGGACAGGGAGTCTATGAGCAGTACTTC. The encoded protein is CATSKPGQGVYEQYF.

The rearrangement joins TRBV11-2 to TRBJ1-5; D possibly corresponds to TRBD1 (6 bases). The V and J ends lost 1 base and 5 bases respectively, with 9 bases between them. Germline lookup yields CDR1 SGHAT and CDR2 FQNNGV. The length of the CDR3 is 14 residues. This CDR3 reads CASSLVGGDQPQHF. The CDR3 DNA reads as TGTGCCAGCAGCTTAGTAGGGGGGGATCAGCCCCAGCATTTT. The full variable domain, rest sourced from reference TRBV11-2 and TRBJ1-5, is EAGVAQSPRYKIIEKRQSVAFWCNPISGHATLYWYQQILGQGPKLLIQFQNNGVVDDSQLPKDRFSAERLKGVDSTLKIQPAKLEDSAVYLCASSLVGGDQPQHFGDGTRLSIL.